This paragraph reports one T cell receptor (beta chain). The sample comes from a study of cytomegalovirus exposure and HLA in healthy donors. This CDR3 has 12 residues. Germline V gene data show CDR1 as SQVTM and CDR2 as ANQGSEA. Trimming at V came to 4 bases and at J to 8 bases, leaving 7 bases not matched to a gene. Researchers ran the PCR with 60 Vbeta and 13 Jbeta primers. Clones were read by immunoSEQ multiplex PCR, and TCRdb kept only the in-frame ones, dropping some. This repertoire shows roughly 200,000 clones, almost 85% found once; its top ten account for approximately 0.51%. The V gene is TRBV29-1, the J gene TRBJ2-7; 8 positions match TRBD1. This TCR came from a woman between 50 and 59 years old in good health and CMV-seronegative. The sample consisted of PBMCs. CDR3 bases: TGCAGCGTTGTAGAACAGGGGGGTAAGCAGTACTTC. It is translated as CSVVEQGGKQYF.